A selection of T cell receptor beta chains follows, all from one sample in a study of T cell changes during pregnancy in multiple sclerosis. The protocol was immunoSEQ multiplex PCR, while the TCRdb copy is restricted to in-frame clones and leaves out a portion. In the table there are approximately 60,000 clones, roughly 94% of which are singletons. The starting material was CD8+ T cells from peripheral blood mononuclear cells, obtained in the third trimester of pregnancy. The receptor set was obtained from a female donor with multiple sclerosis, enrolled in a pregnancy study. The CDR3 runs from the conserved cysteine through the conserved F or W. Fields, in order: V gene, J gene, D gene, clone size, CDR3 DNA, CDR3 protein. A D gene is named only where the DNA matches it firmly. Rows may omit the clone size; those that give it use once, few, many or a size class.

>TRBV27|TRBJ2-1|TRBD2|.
TGTGCCAGCAGTTTAGGGGCGGGAGGGCCTAATGAGCAGTTCTTC
CASSLGAGGPNEQFF
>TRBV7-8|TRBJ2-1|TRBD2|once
TGTGCCAGCAGCGTGACTAGCGGGAGTTTCTATGAGCAGTTCTTC
CASSVTSGSFYEQFF
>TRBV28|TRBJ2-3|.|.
TGTGCCAGCAGTTCGATTATAGGACAAGCAGATACGCAGTATTTT
CASSSIIGQADTQYF
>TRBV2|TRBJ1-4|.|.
TGTGCCAGCAGGGCGGGGGCAAGAGATGAAAAACTGTTTTTT
CASRAGARDEKLFF
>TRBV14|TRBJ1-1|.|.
TGTGCCAGCAGCCAAGGCCGGGGTTTGAACACTGAAGCTTTCTTT
CASSQGRGLNTEAFF
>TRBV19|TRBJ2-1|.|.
TGTGCCAGTAGTATTGACGGAGGGTACAATGAGCAGTTCTTC
CASSIDGGYNEQFF
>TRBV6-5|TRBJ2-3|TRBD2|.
TGTGCCAGCAGTTACACTAGCGGAGACACAGATACGCAGTATTTT
CASSYTSGDTDTQYF
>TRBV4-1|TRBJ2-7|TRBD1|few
TGCGCCAGCAGCCAATCCCCGACAGGGGACTACGAGCAGTACTTC
CASSQSPTGDYEQYF
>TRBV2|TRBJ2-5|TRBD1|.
TGTGCCAGCAGAACACCGACAGGGAAGCAAGAGACCCAGTACTTC
CASRTPTGKQETQYF
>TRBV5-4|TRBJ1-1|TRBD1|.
TGTGCCAGCAGCTTTGACAGGGAATGGGAAGCTTTCTTT
CASSFDREWEAFF
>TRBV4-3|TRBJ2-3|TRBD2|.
TGCGCCAGCAGCCAAGAGTCTAGCGGGAGTACAGATACGCAGTATTTT
CASSQESSGSTDTQYF
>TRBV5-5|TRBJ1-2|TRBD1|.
TGTGCCAGCAGCTTGGTTTTTGGTGGGACAGGGTATGGCTACACCTTC
CASSLVFGGTGYGYTF
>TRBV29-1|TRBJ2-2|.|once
TGCAGCGTTGACTTTATTAACACCGGGGAGCTGTTTTTT
CSVDFINTGELFF
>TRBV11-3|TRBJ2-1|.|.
TGTGCCAGCAGCCCCCGGGTGAGCTCCTACAATGAGCAGTTCTTC
CASSPRVSSYNEQFF
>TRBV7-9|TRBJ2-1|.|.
TGTGCCAGCAGTAACAATGAGCAGTTCTTC
CASSNNEQFF
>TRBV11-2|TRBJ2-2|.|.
TGTGCCAGCAGCCCTAGGGCGGGGAACACCGGGGAGCTGTTTTTT
CASSPRAGNTGELFF
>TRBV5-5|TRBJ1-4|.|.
TGTGCCAGCAGCGCCGCCGGGGAACTGTTTTTT
CASSAAGELFF
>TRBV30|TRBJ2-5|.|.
TGTGCCTGGAGTACGGAATGGGAGCCCCAGTACTTC
CAWSTEWEPQYF
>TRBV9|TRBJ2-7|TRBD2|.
TGTGCCAGCAGCGTGGGGGGGAGTTACGAGCAGTACTTC
CASSVGGSYEQYF
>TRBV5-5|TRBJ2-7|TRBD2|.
TGTGCCAGCAGCCCAGCGGGAGGGCCCTACGAGCAGTACTTC
CASSPAGGPYEQYF
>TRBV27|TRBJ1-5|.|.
TGTGCCAGCAGTTCTAGCCCCAATCAGCCCCAGCATTTT
CASSSSPNQPQHF
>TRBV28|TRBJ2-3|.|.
TGTGCCAGCAGTCGATGGGGGCCAGATACGCAGTATTTT
CASSRWGPDTQYF
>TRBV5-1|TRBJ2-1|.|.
TGCGCCAGCAGCCCAAGACGACAAGGGGCCCTCTACAATGAGCAGTTCTTC
CASSPRRQGALYNEQFF
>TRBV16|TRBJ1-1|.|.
TGTGCCAGCCAGGAGGAAGCGAACACTGAAGCTTTCTTT
CASQEEANTEAFF
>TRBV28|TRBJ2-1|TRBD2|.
TGTGCCAGCAACGGGGGGGGTATTTACAATGAGCAGTTCTTC
CASNGGGIYNEQFF
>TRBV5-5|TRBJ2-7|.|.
TGTGCCAGCAGCTTGGCAGTAGTTGAGGGGGACGAGCAGTACTTC
CASSLAVVEGDEQYF
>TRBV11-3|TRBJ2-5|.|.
TGTGCCAGCAGCTCGATGGAGGGAGAAGAGACCCAGTACTTC
CASSSMEGEETQYF
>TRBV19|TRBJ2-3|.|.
TGTGCCAGTAGTATCGGAATCTGGACAGTACTTTTTACAGATACGCAGTATTTT
CASSIGIWTVLFTDTQYF
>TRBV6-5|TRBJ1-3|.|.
TGTGCCAGCAGTTACGGGGCAGAAAACTCTGGAAACACCATATATTTT
CASSYGAENSGNTIYF
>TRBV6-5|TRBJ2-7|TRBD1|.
TGTGCCAGCAGTCCCACGACAGGGGGAGTTTACGAGCAGTACTTC
CASSPTTGGVYEQYF
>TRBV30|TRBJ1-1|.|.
TGTGCCTGGATCCCCAGGGGAGCTGAAGCTTTCTTT
CAWIPRGAEAFF
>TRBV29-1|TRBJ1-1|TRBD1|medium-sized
TGCAGCGTACTGGGACAGCTGAACACTGAAGCTTTCTTT
CSVLGQLNTEAFF
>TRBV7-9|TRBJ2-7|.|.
TGTGCCAGCAGCACCGACAGTTACGAGCAGTACTTC
CASSTDSYEQYF
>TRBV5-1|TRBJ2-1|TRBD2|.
TGCGCCAGCAGCTTGTGGGAGGGTCACAATGAGCAGTTCTTC
CASSLWEGHNEQFF
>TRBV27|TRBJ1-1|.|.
TGTGCCAGCAGTTTTCCGGGAGCGCGGCTCACTGAAGCTTTCTTT
CASSFPGARLTEAFF
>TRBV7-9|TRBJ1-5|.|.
TGTGCCAGCAGCTTAGATGGGAGCCAGCCCCAGCATTTT
CASSLDGSQPQHF
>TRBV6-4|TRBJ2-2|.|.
TGTGCCAGCTCCCCAGGGCAGGACACCGGGGAGCTGTTTTTT
CASSPGQDTGELFF
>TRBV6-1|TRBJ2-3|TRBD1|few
TGTGCCAGTGCCGGGACAGCCAGCACAGATACGCAGTATTTT
CASAGTASTDTQYF
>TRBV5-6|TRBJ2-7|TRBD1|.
TGTGCCAGCAGCCTGGACAGGGCCAACGAGCAGTACTTC
CASSLDRANEQYF
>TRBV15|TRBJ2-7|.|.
TGTGCCACCAGCAGAGGGAGGAGAAGCGGACACGAGCAGTACTTC
CATSRGRRSGHEQYF
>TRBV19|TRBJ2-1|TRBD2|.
TGTGCCAGTAGTATCCTCGTAGCGGGAGGGCCGGTTTACAATGAGCAGTTCTTC
CASSILVAGGPVYNEQFF
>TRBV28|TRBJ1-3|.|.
TGTGCCAGCAGTTTTATGGGGGGGGGAAACACCATATATTTT
CASSFMGGGNTIYF
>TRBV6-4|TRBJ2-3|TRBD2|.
TGTGCCAGCAGTGAAGAAGGCGGGGGGGCCACAGATACGCAGTATTTT
CASSEEGGGATDTQYF
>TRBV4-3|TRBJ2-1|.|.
TGCGCCAGCAGCCAGGATACAGGTAGTTCCTACAATGAGCAGTTCTTC
CASSQDTGSSYNEQFF
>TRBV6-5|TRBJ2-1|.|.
TGTGCCAGCAGTCCACTAGATCCCACCGATGAGCAGTTCTTC
CASSPLDPTDEQFF
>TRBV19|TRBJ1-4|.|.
TGTGCCAGTAGTATGGGGGGGATGAATGAAAAACTGTTTTTT
CASSMGGMNEKLFF